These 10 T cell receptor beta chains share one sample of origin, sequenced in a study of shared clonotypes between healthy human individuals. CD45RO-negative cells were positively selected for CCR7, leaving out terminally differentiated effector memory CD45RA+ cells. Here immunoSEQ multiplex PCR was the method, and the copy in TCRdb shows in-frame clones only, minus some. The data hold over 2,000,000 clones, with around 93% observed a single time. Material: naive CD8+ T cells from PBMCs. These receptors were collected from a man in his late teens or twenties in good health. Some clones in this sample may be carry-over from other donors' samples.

The CDR3 region is CASSDSRRGELFF. The CDR3 bases are TGTGCCAGCAGTGACTCGCGCCGCGGGGAGCTGTTTTTT. The V call is TRBV6-4, the J call TRBJ2-2; D unresolved. Germline V gene lookup returns CDR1 MRHNA and CDR2 SNTAGT. This CDR3 contains 13 residues. V gave up 0 bases and J gave up 7 bases, with 6 bases separating them.

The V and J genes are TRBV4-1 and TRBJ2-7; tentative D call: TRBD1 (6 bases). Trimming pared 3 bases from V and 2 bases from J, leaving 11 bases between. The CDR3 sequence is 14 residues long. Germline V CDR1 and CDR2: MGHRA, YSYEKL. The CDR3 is CASSHTGTAYEQYF. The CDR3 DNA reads TGCGCCAGCAGCCACACAGGGACCGCCTACGAGCAGTACTTC.

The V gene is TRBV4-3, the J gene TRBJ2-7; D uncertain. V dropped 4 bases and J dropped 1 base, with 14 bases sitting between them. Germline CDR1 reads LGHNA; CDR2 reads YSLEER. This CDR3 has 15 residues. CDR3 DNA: TGCGCCAGCAGCCCGAGACACCTACCTTCCTACGAGCAGTACTTC. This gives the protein CASSPRHLPSYEQYF.

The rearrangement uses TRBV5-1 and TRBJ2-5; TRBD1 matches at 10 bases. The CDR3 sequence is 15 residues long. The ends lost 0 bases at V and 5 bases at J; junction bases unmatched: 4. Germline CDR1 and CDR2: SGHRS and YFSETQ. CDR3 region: CASSLVGTGEETQYF. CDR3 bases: TGCGCCAGCAGCTTGGTGGGGACAGGGGAGGAGACCCAGTACTTC.

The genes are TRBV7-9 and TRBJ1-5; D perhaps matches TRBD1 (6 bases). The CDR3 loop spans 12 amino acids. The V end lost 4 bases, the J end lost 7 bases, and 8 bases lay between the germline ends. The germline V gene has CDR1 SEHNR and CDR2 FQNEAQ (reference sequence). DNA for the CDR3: TGTGCCAGCAGCTCACAGGGACAGCCCCAGCATTTT. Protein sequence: CASSSQGQPQHF.

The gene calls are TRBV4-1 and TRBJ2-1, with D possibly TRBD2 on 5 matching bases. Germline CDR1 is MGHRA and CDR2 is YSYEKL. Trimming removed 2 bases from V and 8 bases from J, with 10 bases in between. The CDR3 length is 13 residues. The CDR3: CASSQTRAYEQFF. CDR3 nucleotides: TGCGCCAGCAGCCAAACGAGGGCCTATGAGCAGTTCTTC.

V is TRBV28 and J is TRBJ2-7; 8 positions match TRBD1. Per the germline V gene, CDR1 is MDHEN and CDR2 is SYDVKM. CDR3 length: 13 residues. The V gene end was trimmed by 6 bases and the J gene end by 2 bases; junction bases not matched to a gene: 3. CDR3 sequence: CASREQGAYEQYF. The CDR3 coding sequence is TGTGCCAGCAGAGAACAGGGGGCCTACGAGCAGTACTTC.

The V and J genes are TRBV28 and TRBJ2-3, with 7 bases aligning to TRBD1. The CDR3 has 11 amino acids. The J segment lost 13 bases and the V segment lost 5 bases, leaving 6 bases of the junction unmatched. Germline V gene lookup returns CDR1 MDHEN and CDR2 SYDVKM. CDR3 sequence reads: CASSTGTAKYF. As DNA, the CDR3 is TGTGCCAGCAGTACCGGGACAGCAAAGTATTTT.

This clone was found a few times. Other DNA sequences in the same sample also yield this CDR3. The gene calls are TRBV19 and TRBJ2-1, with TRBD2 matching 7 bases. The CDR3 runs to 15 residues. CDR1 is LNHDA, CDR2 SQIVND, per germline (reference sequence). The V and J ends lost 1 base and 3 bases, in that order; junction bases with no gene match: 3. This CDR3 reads CASSIGLAVYNEQFF. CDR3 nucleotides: TGTGCCAGTAGTATAGGGCTAGCGGTCTACAATGAGCAGTTCTTC. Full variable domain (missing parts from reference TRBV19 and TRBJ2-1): DGGITQSPKYLFRKEGQNVTLSCEQNLNHDAMYWYRQDPGQGLRLIYYSQIVNDFQKGDIAEGYSVSREKKESFPLTVTSAQKNPTAFYLCASSIGLAVYNEQFFGPGTRLTVL.

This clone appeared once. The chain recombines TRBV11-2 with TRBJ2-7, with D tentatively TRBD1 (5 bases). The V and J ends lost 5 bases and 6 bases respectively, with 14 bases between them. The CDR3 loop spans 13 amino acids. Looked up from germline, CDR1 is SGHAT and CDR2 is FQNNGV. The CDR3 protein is CASSPLGLGEQYF. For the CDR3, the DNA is TGTGCCAGCAGCCCACTGGGGCTTGGCGAGCAGTACTTC.